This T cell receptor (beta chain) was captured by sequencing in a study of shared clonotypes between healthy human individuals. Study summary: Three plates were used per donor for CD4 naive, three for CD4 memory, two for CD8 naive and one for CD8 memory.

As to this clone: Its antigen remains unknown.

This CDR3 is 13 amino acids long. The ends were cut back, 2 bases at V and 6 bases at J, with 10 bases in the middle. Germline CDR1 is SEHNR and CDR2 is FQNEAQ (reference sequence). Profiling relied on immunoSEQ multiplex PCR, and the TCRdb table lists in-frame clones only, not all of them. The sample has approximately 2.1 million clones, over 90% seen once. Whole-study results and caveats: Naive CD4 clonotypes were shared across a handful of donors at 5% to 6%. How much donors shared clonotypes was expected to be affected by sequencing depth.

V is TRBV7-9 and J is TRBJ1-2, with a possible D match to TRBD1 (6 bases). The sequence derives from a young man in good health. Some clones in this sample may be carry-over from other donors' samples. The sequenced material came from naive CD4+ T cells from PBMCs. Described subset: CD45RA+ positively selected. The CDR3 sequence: CASSLYRENGYTF. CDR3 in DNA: TGTGCCAGCAGCTTATACAGGGAAAATGGCTACACCTTC. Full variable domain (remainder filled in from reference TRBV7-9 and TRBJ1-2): DTGVSQNPRHKITKRGQNVTFRCDPISEHNRLYWYRQTLGQGPEFLTYFQNEAQLEKSRLLSDRFSAERPKGSFSTLEIQRTEQGDSAMYLCASSLYRENGYTFGSGTRLTVV.